This T cell receptor (beta chain) was identified in a study of T cells in tuberculosis (dated by TCRdb to between 2018 and 2020). About the investigation overall: The study combined CD1B tetramers and high-throughput TCR immunosequencing to characterize T cells specific for the mycobacterial lipid antigen glucose monomycolate (GMM). With approximately ten people per group, a South African clinical cohort compared IGRA-negative adolescents, IGRA-positive adolescents with latent tuberculosis, and adults with active tuberculosis. Paper-wide results and their limitations: Active tuberculosis TCR-alpha repertoires showed smaller mean NN-distances to GMM-specific TCRs than IGRA-negative controls, suggesting clonal expansion of these TCRs. An accuracy of approximately 90% (AUROC about 0.9) was reached by a classifier using the diverse GMM-specific repertoire, compared with 60% to 70% accuracy when GEM motif frequencies were used. Smaller NN-distances were partly driven by shorter CDR3-alpha lengths in active tuberculosis patients, and statistical significance was not reached for the TCR-beta difference. Clinical samples were selected based on which cryopreserved specimens were available, and the active tuberculosis cases were adults whereas the controls were adolescents.

The immunoSEQ multiplex PCR assay was used to generate TCR libraries, with TCR-beta and/or TCR-alpha/delta assays applied to each sample. The amplified TCR libraries were sequenced on the Illumina high-throughput platform. From the authors' description of their analysis: Clustering and dimensionality reduction relied on pairwise TCRdist distances among GMM-specific receptors from T cells that were either sorted ex vivo or expanded in vitro. Each clinical repertoire was scored by mean NN-distance, the average TCRdist to the nearest 10% of tetramer-positive reference sequences. GEM TCR motif frequency was calculated as the fraction of unique TCRs that matched known GEM sequences in V/J usage and CDR3 length. Active tuberculosis was classified by linear discriminant analysis with leave-one-out cross-validation, implemented in scikit-learn. TCRdb stores this immuneACCESS table with in-frame sequences only. Part of the clones is absent; in the studies checked, under half of the shortfall reflects unresolved V genes, and no reason is known for the rest. Clone size and V and J calls were adopted from that table, with D and trimming inferred from the DNA. The sample has 20,000 to 25,000 clones on record, 80% to 90% of them singletons. Of the sample, approximately 15% falls within the top ten clones.

To note about this clone: The antigen it recognizes is unknown. Per-nucleotide qualities are absent, and no much larger clonotype sits a single base away.

Here V drops 3 bases and J drops 5 bases, and the junction holds 8 bases not matched to any gene. The CDR1 and CDR2 encoded by the germline V gene are SGHRS and YFSETQ. Inclusive of the bounding cysteine and phenylalanine, the CDR3 is 15 residues long. The kept DNA is CDR3 alone, 45 bases in frame from the first base. At study entry, a tuberculin skin test and the QuantiFERON-TB GOLD In-Tube IGRA were used to screen adolescents for latent tuberculosis infection. Immunosequencing was performed on unsorted cryopreserved PBMC, with around 100,000 T cells per clinical donor covered on average. Eleven high schools in the Worcester region of the Western Cape, South Africa, served as enrollment sites for adolescents aged 12 to 18 years. About 10 M. tuberculosis-infected adolescents and roughly 10 uninfected adolescents were selected, with the two groups matched for age and sex. PBMC from adolescents were isolated by density centrifugation from freshly drawn heparinized blood and were then cryopreserved.

Sequenced: PBMCs. This chain is built from TRBV5-1 and TRBJ2-5, with 9 middle bases fitting TRBD2. The clonotype originates from a donor aged 10-29 years with latent tuberculosis or without tuberculosis infection. The CDR3 region reads CASSWGTSQGETQYF. The sequenced DNA: TGCGCCAGCAGCTGGGGGACTAGCCAAGGGGAGACCCAGTACTTC.